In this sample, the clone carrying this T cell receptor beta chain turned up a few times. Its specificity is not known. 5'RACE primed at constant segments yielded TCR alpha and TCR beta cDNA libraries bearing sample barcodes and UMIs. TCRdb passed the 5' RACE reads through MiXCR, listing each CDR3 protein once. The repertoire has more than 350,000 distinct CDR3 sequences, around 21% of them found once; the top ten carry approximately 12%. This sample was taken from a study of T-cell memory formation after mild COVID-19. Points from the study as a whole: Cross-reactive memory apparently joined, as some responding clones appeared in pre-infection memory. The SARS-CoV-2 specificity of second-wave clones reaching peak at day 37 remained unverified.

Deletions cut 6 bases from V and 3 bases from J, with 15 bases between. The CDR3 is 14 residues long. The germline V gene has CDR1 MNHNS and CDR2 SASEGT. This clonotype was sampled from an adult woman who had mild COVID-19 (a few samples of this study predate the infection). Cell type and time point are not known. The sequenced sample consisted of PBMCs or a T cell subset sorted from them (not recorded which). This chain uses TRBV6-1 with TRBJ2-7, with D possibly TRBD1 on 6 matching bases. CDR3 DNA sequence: TGTGCCAGCAGCCAAGGGGGAGACGACTACGAGCAGTACTTC. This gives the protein CASSQGGDDYEQYF.